These 16 T cell receptor beta chains came from one sample sequenced in a study of blood T cell repertoires in COVID-19. The data were produced by immunoSEQ multiplex PCR, yet TCRdb's version contains in-frame clones alone and is incomplete. The table shows 300,000 to 350,000 clones, with about nine tenths occurring only once. Sequences were obtained from peripheral blood. These receptors all come from a woman between 65 and 79 years old with COVID-19, enrolled during active disease.

The gene calls are TRBV29-1 and TRBJ2-7; TRBD2 agrees at 8 bases. V lost 4 bases, J lost 3 bases, and 8 bases stayed unmatched. Germline V gene data show CDR1 as SQVTM and CDR2 as ANQGSEA. The CDR3 is made up of 14 amino acids. CDR3 in DNA: TGCAGCGTTGTTCAGGCGGGGGGATTCTACGAGCAGTACTTC. Its protein product is CSVVQAGGFYEQYF.

The chain recombines TRBV2 with TRBJ2-3; tentatively, D is TRBD1 (6 bases). Deletions cut 8 bases from V and 2 bases from J, with 17 bases between. There are 15 residues in the CDR3. Germline V gene sequence: CDR1 SNHLY, CDR2 FYNNEI. The CDR3 coding sequence is TGTGCCAGCTGGGGCCAGAGGGGGATCACAGATACGCAGTATTTT. The encoded protein is CASWGQRGITDTQYF.

This chain links TRBV7-2 with TRBJ2-2; D ambiguous. The CDR3 totals 12 residues. Per germline, CDR1 SGHTA and CDR2 FQGNSA. V was clipped by 6 bases and J by 3 bases, with 5 bases between them. DNA for the CDR3: TGTGCCAGCAGTTATTACACCGGGGAGCTGTTTTTT. This encodes CASSYYTGELFF. Using reference TRBV7-2 and TRBJ2-2 for the parts outside the CDR3, the full variable domain is GAGVSQSPSNKVTEKGKDVELRCDPISGHTALYWYRQSLGQGLEFLIYFQGNSAPDKSGLPSDRFSAERTGGSVSTLTIQRTQQEDSAVYLCASSYYTGELFFGEGSRLTVL.

V gene TRBV5-1 combines with J gene TRBJ1-2; D uncertain. Deletions cut 0 bases from V and 7 bases from J, with 13 bases between. This CDR3 is built from 14 residues. Germline CDR1 SGHRS, CDR2 YFSETQ. The CDR3 DNA reads TGCGCCAGCAGCTTGGGACACGTCGACGGTGGCTACACCTTC. It yields the protein CASSLGHVDGGYTF.

V gene TRBV6-5 combines with J gene TRBJ1-2, with D perhaps matching TRBD1 (5 bases). Germline V gene lookup returns CDR1 MNHEY and CDR2 SVGAGI. The CDR3 is 14 residues long. Between the trimmed V and J ends, which lost 0 bases and 7 bases, there was a span of 12 bases. CDR3 residues: CASSYSAGPGGYTF. The CDR3 DNA sequence: TGTGCCAGCAGTTACTCGGCAGGGCCAGGTGGCTACACCTTC.

The gene calls are TRBV3-1 (or the pseudogene TRBV3-2) and TRBJ1-2; perhaps TRBD1 as D (6 bases). The CDR3 is made up of 15 amino acids. CDR1 and CDR2 (germline): LGHDT, YNNKEL (reference sequence). Trimming cost V 1 base and J 8 bases, with 17 bases left between them. The CDR3 DNA reads TGTGCCAGCAGCCAAGGGGGGAGCAGGGGTAACGGCTACACCTTC. This codes for CASSQGGSRGNGYTF.

This CDR3 reads CASSFKGGQETQYF. DNA for the CDR3: TGTGCCAGCAGCTTTAAAGGGGGTCAAGAGACCCAGTACTTC. The chain couples TRBV5-4 to TRBJ2-5; possible D gene TRBD1, 6 bases. There are 14 residues in the CDR3. V dropped 2 bases and J dropped 2 bases, with 10 bases sitting between them. Germline assignment: CDR1 SGHNT and CDR2 YYREEE (reference sequence).

V is TRBV11-3 and J is TRBJ2-2, with no clear D. This CDR3 is 15 amino acids long. CDR1 and CDR2 (germline): SGHNT, YENEEA. The V gene lost 1 base and the J gene lost 4 bases, with 10 bases spanning the gap. CDR3 sequence (DNA): TGTGCCAGCAGCTTAGTAGGTTCGGGCACCGGGGAGCTGTTTTTT. This gives the protein CASSLVGSGTGELFF.

The chain couples TRBV28 to TRBJ2-3; no reliable D call. This CDR3 is 14 amino acids long. Trimming pared 2 bases from V and 1 base from J, leaving 7 bases between. Germline-derived CDR1 and CDR2 are MDHEN and SYDVKM. CDR3 DNA sequence: TGTGCCAGCAGTTTAGGAGACCGCACAGATACGCAGTATTTT. This encodes CASSLGDRTDTQYF.

The chain combines TRBV2 with TRBJ1-5, with 7 bases fitting TRBD1. This CDR3 region has 14 residues. Germline CDR1 and CDR2: SNHLY and FYNNEI. V shed 4 bases and J 4 bases; nucleotides not matched to a gene: 4. CDR3 protein: CASSAGGPNQPQHF. CDR3 coding DNA: TGTGCCAGCAGTGCAGGGGGACCAAATCAGCCCCAGCATTTT.

The chain carries TRBV7-9 and TRBJ2-1, with a possible D match to TRBD1 (6 bases). The CDR3 covers 14 residues. In germline, CDR1 is SEHNR, CDR2 FQNEAQ (reference sequence). Between the trimmed V and J ends, which lost 1 base and 10 bases, there was a span of 14 bases. CDR3 sequence: CASSLDQGSFEQFF. CDR3 DNA sequence: TGTGCCAGCAGCTTAGATCAGGGGTCTTTCGAGCAGTTCTTC.

The rearrangement uses TRBV6-5 and TRBJ2-5, with TRBD1 matching over 7 bases. The germline V gene has CDR1 MNHEY and CDR2 SVGAGI. The CDR3 is 16 amino acids. V was clipped by 6 bases and J by 2 bases; unmatched bases: 12. The CDR3 reads CASSYQTGMGQETQYF. The DNA of the CDR3 is TGTGCCAGCAGCTACCAGACAGGGATGGGGCAAGAGACCCAGTACTTC.

This clone was recorded a few times. J is TRBJ2-5 and V is TRBV10-2; 7 bases are a match to TRBD2. The V and J ends lost 3 bases and 4 bases, in that order; junction bases with no gene match: 5. This CDR3 has 14 residues. CDR1 and CDR2 from the germline V gene are WSHSY and SAAADI. CDR3 residues: CASSENGLGETQYF. CDR3 DNA: TGCGCCAGCAGTGAAAATGGACTAGGAGAGACCCAGTACTTC.

V is TRBV6-2 or TRBV6-3 and J is TRBJ1-1; no firm D call. The CDR3 runs to 13 residues. The germline V gene encodes CDR1 MNHEY and CDR2 SVGEGT. V lost 0 bases to trimming and J lost 4 bases, with 6 bases between them. Here the CDR3 reads CASSYSGSTEAFF. The CDR3 DNA is TGTGCCAGCAGTTACTCGGGCAGCACTGAAGCTTTCTTT.

This clone was seen more than once but under ten times. The genes are TRBV12-3 or TRBV12-4 and TRBJ1-5; the D is unclear. The CDR3 has 13 residues. Deletions cut 2 bases from V and 5 bases from J, with 7 bases between. This chain's CDR3 is CASSLRIDQPQHF. The CDR3 bases are TGTGCCAGCAGTTTACGCATAGATCAGCCCCAGCATTTT.

This clone was detected only once. V gene TRBV6-5 combines with J gene TRBJ1-4; 7 nucleotides agree with TRBD1. CDR3 length: 14 amino acids. The V segment lost 2 bases and the J segment 4 bases; nucleotides outside the gene matches: 1. Germline assignment: CDR1 MNHEY and CDR2 SVGAGI. The CDR3: CASSYGTVNEKLFF. The CDR3 DNA sequence: TGTGCCAGCAGTTACGGGACAGTTAATGAAAAACTGTTTTTT.